This is a list of T cell receptor beta chains from one sample in a study of blood T cell repertoires in COVID-19. Clones were sequenced by immunoSEQ multiplex PCR, and TCRdb holds only the in-frame ones, with some missing. The sample lists fewer than 350,000 clones, roughly 87% occurring once. Material for sequencing was peripheral blood. These receptors came from a man younger than 30 with active or convalescent COVID-19. CDR3s leave out the opening cysteine and the closing phenylalanine or tryptophan.

V	J	CDR3
TRBV5-4	TRBJ2-1	ASSFGQAYNEQF
TRBV11-2	TRBJ2-7	ASSLGQGAYEQY
TRBV7-6	TRBJ1-3	ASSRDSNSGNTIY
TRBV5-5	TRBJ1-2	ASSLEWTGAYGYT
TRBV5-6	TRBJ2-7	ASSLVHLGGYEQY
TRBV11-3	TRBJ2-7	ASSLDSGARQEQY
TRBV7-8	TRBJ1-3	ASSSSSGNTIY
TRBV11-2	TRBJ2-2	ASAPWGGGELF
TRBV19	TRBJ1-2	ASTGMGANYGYT
TRBV7-8	TRBJ1-1	ASSLDGGAGTEAF
TRBV7-9	TRBJ2-1	ASSPQLVRSGEQF
TRBV6-1	TRBJ1-3	ASSEVGGSGNTIY
TRBV2	TRBJ1-5	ASSESLPADYVLSNQPQH
TRBV10-3	TRBJ2-3	AISEGTSSMNTQY
TRBV10-2	TRBJ1-6	ASSEYRVGSYNSPLH
TRBV5-4	TRBJ2-1	ASSYNNEQF
TRBV7-8	TRBJ2-7	ASSRPGTGSSYEQY
TRBV7-9	TRBJ2-3	ASSLPTDTQY
TRBV5-1	TRBJ1-6	ASSSRQGSTPLH
TRBV6-2/TRBV6-3	TRBJ2-7	ASSYSSGSYEQY
TRBV5-4	TRBJ2-2	ASSQGRTGELF
TRBV7-9	TRBJ1-3	ALGQAYSGNTIY
TRBV5-3	TRBJ1-1	ARGAGAEAF
TRBV4-3	TRBJ2-5	ASSQMALAGNQETQY
TRBV13	TRBJ1-3	ASSLVTGLWGNTIY
TRBV18	TRBJ1-4	ASSKDRGEKLF
TRBV18	TRBJ1-1	ASSPQGARDTEAF
TRBV6-2/TRBV6-3	TRBJ2-7	ASSYGGSTGRTTAQY
TRBV9	TRBJ2-2	ASSVFGGELF
TRBV2	TRBJ2-3	ASNSGTDTQY
TRBV5-4	TRBJ1-4	ASSSSGGGDEKLF
TRBV13	TRBJ2-7	ASSLGPDEQY
TRBV6-5	TRBJ2-7	ASSTPGTVPEQY
TRBV4-1	TRBJ2-5	ASSQGPSGVGETQY
TRBV7-9	TRBJ2-1	ASSLHAEQF
TRBV9	TRBJ2-1	ASSVVGTLNEQF
TRBV4-1	TRBJ2-7	ASSQVPPGQGTYEQY
TRBV19	TRBJ2-5	ASSIVGGPGETQY
TRBV5-6	TRBJ1-2	ASSLVGAEGYT
TRBV9	TRBJ2-7	ASSVQGQGYEQY
TRBV5-1	TRBJ2-3	ASSPLSTDTQY
TRBV7-9	TRBJ2-7	ASSFSRGVEDEQY
TRBV6-2/TRBV6-3	TRBJ1-1	ASSHQTGGTEAF
TRBV27	TRBJ1-6	ASSSFSYNSPLH
TRBV5-5	TRBJ2-1	ASSPSGPLRNEQF
TRBV29-1	TRBJ1-2	SVTNGGIYGYT
TRBV19	TRBJ1-1	ASSIPWTGATEAF
TRBV19	TRBJ1-6	ASNAGNNSPLH
TRBV2	TRBJ1-5	ASSEGQGGNQPQH
TRBV9	TRBJ1-2	ASSASTGGVYGYT
TRBV27	TRBJ1-1	ASSLVWEMNTEAF
TRBV7-7	TRBJ2-5	ASSLSQGTLGTQY
TRBV9	TRBJ2-2	ASNPSGGAHTGELF
TRBV7-9	TRBJ2-7	ATEGLSYEQY
TRBV12-5	TRBJ2-7	ASGLKLDEQY
TRBV15	TRBJ1-2	ATSSGQGAPYGYT
TRBV5-1	TRBJ1-6	ASSTGQGFYNSPLH